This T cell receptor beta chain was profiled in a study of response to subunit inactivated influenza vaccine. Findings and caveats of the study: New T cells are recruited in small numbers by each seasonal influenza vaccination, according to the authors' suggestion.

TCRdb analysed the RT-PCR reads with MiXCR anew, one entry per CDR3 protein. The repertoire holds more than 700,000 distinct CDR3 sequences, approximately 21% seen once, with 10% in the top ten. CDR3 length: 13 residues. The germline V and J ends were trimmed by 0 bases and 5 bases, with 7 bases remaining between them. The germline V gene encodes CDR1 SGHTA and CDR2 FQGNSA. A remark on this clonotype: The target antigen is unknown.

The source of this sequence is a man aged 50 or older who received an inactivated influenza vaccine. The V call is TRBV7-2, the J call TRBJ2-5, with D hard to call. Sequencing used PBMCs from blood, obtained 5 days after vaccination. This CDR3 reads CASSLATTETQYF. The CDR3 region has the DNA TGTGCCAGCAGCTTAGCGACCACGGAGACCCAGTACTTC.